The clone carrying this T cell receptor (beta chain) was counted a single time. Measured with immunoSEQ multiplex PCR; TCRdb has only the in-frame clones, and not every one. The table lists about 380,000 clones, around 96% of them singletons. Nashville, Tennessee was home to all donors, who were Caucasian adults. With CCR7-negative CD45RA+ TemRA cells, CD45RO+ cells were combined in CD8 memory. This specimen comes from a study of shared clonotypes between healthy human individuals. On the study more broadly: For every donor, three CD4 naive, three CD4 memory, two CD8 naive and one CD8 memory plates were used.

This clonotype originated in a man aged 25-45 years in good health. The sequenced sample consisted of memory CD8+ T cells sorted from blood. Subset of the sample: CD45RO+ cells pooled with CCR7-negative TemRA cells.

As DNA, the CDR3 is TGTGCCAGCAGCTTGGACAGGGGATGGACTGAAGCTTTCTTT. Translating gives CASSLDRGWTEAFF. The rearrangement links TRBV5-8 to TRBJ1-1; TRBD1 agrees at 7 bases. The CDR3 length is 14 residues. The V and J ends lost 0 bases and 5 bases, in that order; junction bases with no gene match: 4. Germline V gene data show CDR1 as SGHTS and CDR2 as YDEGEE.